A single sample gave rise to the 20 T cell receptor beta chains below, sequenced in a study of T cells expressing NK-cell markers. Reanalyzing the 5' RACE reads, TCRdb keeps one entry per CDR3 protein, without DNA. The listing contains 350,000 to 450,000 distinct CDR3 sequences. Input material: blood T cells: a sorted CD56 or NKG2C T cell subset, CD4+ or CD8+ T cells, or bulk PBMC T cells (not recorded which). The receptors originated from a man aged 18-70 years in good health.

J is TRBJ2-2 and V is TRBV14; the D gene TCRdb calls, TRBD2, cannot be checked with no DNA. The CDR3 sequence is 16 residues long. Germline V gene sequence: CDR1 SGHDN, CDR2 FVKESK. The CDR3 region is CASSPRRGGRTGELFF. Supplemented by reference TRBV14 and TRBJ2-2, the full variable domain reads EAGVTQFPSHSVIEKGQTVTLRCDPISGHDNLYWYRRVMGKEIKFLLHFVKESKQDESGMPNNRFLAERTGGTYSTLKVQPAELEDSGVYFCASSPRRGGRTGELFFGEGSRLTVL.

The V call is TRBV3-1, the J call TRBJ2-5; TCRdb reports TRBD2, a call that lacks DNA to check it against. There are 17 residues in the CDR3. CDR1 is LGHDT, CDR2 YNNKEL, per germline (reference sequence). This chain's CDR3 is CASSPLSPSGGRETQYF.

This chain connects TRBV29-1 to TRBJ2-7; TCRdb proposes TRBD1, but this gene call is untestable without DNA. Germline-derived CDR1 and CDR2 are SQVTM and ANQGSEA. This CDR3 region has 15 residues. CDR3 loop: CSVLDSLRGTYEQYF.

This chain connects TRBV20-1 to TRBJ2-3; no DNA is available, so the TRBD1 call from TCRdb remains unchecked. The germline V gene has CDR1 DFQATT and CDR2 SNEGSKA (reference sequence). This CDR3 comprises 13 residues. CDR3 sequence: CSAAERASGTQYF.

The rearrangement links TRBV6-1 to TRBJ2-7. Germline V lookup: CDR1 MNHNS, CDR2 SASEGT. The CDR3 runs to 11 residues. CDR3 region: CATMEIREQYF.

The chain has TRBV7-2 and TRBJ2-5; there is no DNA to check the TCRdb D call of TRBD1. Germline V gene data show CDR1 as SGHTA and CDR2 as FQGNSA. This CDR3 is built from 16 residues. The CDR3 sequence is CASSYKTGRSQETQYF.

The chain recombines TRBV12-3 or TRBV12-4 with TRBJ1-3; no DNA is available, so the TRBD1 call from TCRdb remains unchecked. This CDR3 region has 13 residues. CDR3 sequence: CASRDRGGNTIYF.

The rearrangement links TRBV10-3 to TRBJ1-5; TCRdb's D call of TRBD1 is untestable without DNA. The germline CDR1 and CDR2 sequences are ENHRY and SYGVKD. The CDR3 sequence is 13 residues long. CDR3 sequence reads: CAISERENQPQHF.

The chain combines TRBV4-2 with TRBJ1-4. The CDR3 consists of 19 residues. The V gene's germline CDR1 is LGHNA and CDR2 YNFKEQ. CDR3 loop: CASSQDSLGGRSTNEKLFF.

The chain has TRBV7-9 and TRBJ1-1; there is no DNA to check the TCRdb D call of TRBD1. The CDR3 extends over 12 amino acids. CDR1 and CDR2 (germline): SEHNR, FQNEAQ (reference sequence). The CDR3 region is CASSLESGSAFF.

This rearrangement joins TRBV6-7 to TRBJ2-3; absent DNA, TCRdb's TRBD1 call cannot be checked. TRBV6-7 is marked as an open reading frame, function uncertain. The CDR3 has 17 amino acids. The CDR3 region is CASSYRCQGPSTDTQYF.

J is TRBJ2-7 and V is TRBV28. Germline CDR1 reads MDHEN; CDR2 reads SYDVKM. This CDR3 spans 15 amino acids. The CDR3 region is CASSSRTPGSFEQYF.

The gene calls are TRBV2 and TRBJ2-7; lacking DNA, the TRBD2 call made by TCRdb goes unchecked. Germline CDR1 reads SNHLY; CDR2 reads FYNNEI. CDR3 length: 14 residues. The CDR3 protein is CASQGTSGSYEQYF.

The chain is built from TRBV12-3 or TRBV12-4 and TRBJ2-7; absent DNA, TCRdb's TRBD2 call cannot be checked. This CDR3 spans 17 amino acids. The CDR3 is CASRPPAWTSGGNEQYF.

The J gene is TRBJ2-5, the V gene TRBV4-2; TCRdb gives TRBD1 as the D gene, but with no DNA this cannot be confirmed. Germline lookup yields CDR1 LGHNA and CDR2 YNFKEQ. The CDR3 totals 19 residues. This CDR3 reads CASSQTRSEVAYGGETQYF.

The gene calls are TRBV2 and TRBJ1-5; the TCRdb D gene call, TRBD1, has no DNA to confirm it. This CDR3 has 14 residues. CDR1 is SNHLY, CDR2 FYNNEI, per germline. CDR3 region: CASSRQGTFMTQHF.

The chain employs TRBV5-1 and TRBJ2-7; TCRdb's D call, TRBD2, is unchecked because there is no DNA. The CDR3 consists of 17 residues. Per germline, CDR1 SGHRS and CDR2 YFSETQ. This CDR3 is CASSLAVRTETMKEQYF.

The chain is built from TRBV5-6 and TRBJ2-7. From germline, CDR1 is SGHDT and CDR2 YYEEEE. The CDR3 is made up of 13 amino acids. CDR3 protein: CASSLVWTNEQYF. Drawing the rest from reference TRBV5-6 and TRBJ2-7, the complete variable domain is DAGVTQSPTHLIKTRGQQVTLRCSPKSGHDTVSWYQQALGQGPQFIFQYYEEEERQRGNFPDRFSGHQFPNYSSELNVNALLLGDSALYLCASSLVWTNEQYFGPGTRLTVT.

The V gene is TRBV14, the J gene TRBJ2-7; there is no DNA to check the TCRdb D call of TRBD1. There are 16 residues in the CDR3. CDR1 is SGHDN and CDR2 is FVKESK in the germline V gene. The chain's CDR3 is CASSQQLGGPSTEQYF.

The rearrangement uses TRBV2 and TRBJ2-2; TCRdb calls TRBD1, which cannot be checked without DNA. CDR1 and CDR2 (germline): SNHLY, FYNNEI. The CDR3 length is 14 residues. The chain's CDR3 is CASSEVAPAGELFF.